Each of the 23 T cell receptor beta chains below was sequenced from the same sample in a study of cytomegalovirus exposure and HLA in healthy donors. Amplification used 60 Vbeta primers and 13 Jbeta primers. Here immunoSEQ multiplex PCR was the method, and the copy in TCRdb shows in-frame clones only, minus some. The sample holds approximately 130,000 clones, over 60% seen once. The sequencing input was PBMCs. These receptors were obtained from a man aged 30 to 45 in good health and CMV-seronegative.

This chain joins TRBV7-3 and TRBJ2-5; maybe TRBD2 (7 bases). CDR3 length equals 13 residues. Germline CDR1 is SGHTA and CDR2 is FQGTGA. Trimming took 5 bases from V and 5 from J, leaving 12 bases between them. The CDR3 is CASSGGGAETQYF. The CDR3 nucleotides read TGTGCCAGCAGCGGAGGGGGGGCGGAGACCCAGTACTTC.

The rearrangement links TRBV6-5 to TRBJ1-1; D unresolved. The germline V gene encodes CDR1 MNHEY and CDR2 SVGAGI. The V gene lost 5 bases and the J gene lost 4 bases, with 14 bases spanning the gap. The CDR3 is 14 amino acids. CDR3 coding DNA: TGTGCCAGCAGTAAGACTGACGGAAGCACTGAAGCTTTCTTT. It yields the protein CASSKTDGSTEAFF.

The chain couples TRBV19 to TRBJ1-1; TRBD1 aligns across 7 bases. The CDR3 totals 14 residues. CDR1 LNHDA and CDR2 SQIVND come from the germline V gene (reference sequence). V was clipped by 9 bases and J by 0 bases; unmatched bases: 7. CDR3 protein: CASTLGQVNTEAFF. CDR3 sequence (DNA): TGTGCCAGCACCCTCGGACAGGTGAACACTGAAGCTTTCTTT.

The rearrangement joins TRBV28 to TRBJ2-3, with D tentatively TRBD2 (5 bases). Trimming took 3 bases from V and 6 from J, leaving 7 bases between them. Germline CDR1 and CDR2: MDHEN and SYDVKM. The CDR3 is 12 residues long. CDR3 loop: CASSLTGDTQYF. In nucleotides, the CDR3 is TGTGCCAGCAGTTTGACGGGGGATACGCAGTATTTT.

This chain connects TRBV2 to TRBJ1-4, with TRBD1 identical over 8 bases. This CDR3 has 14 amino acids. The junction had 5 bases not matched to a gene; V was cut back by 6 bases and J by 5 bases. The germline V gene has CDR1 SNHLY and CDR2 FYNNEI. This CDR3 is CASRQRQGNEKLFF. Written as DNA, the CDR3 is TGTGCCAGCAGGCAACGACAGGGGAATGAAAAACTGTTTTTT. The full variable domain, completed using reference TRBV2 and TRBJ1-4, is EPEVTQTPSHQVTQMGQEVILRCVPISNHLYFYWYRQILGQKVEFLVSFYNNEISEKSEIFDDQFSVERPDGSNFTLKIRSTKLEDSAMYFCASRQRQGNEKLFFGSGTQLSVL.

The rearrangement uses TRBV7-3 and TRBJ1-1; 7 bases fit TRBD1. Germline CDR1 reads SGHTA; CDR2 reads FQGTGA. The length of the CDR3 is 13 residues. With V trimmed by 4 bases and J by 4 bases, 3 bases remained unmatched. CDR3: CASSSTGATEAFF. In DNA form, the CDR3 reads TGTGCCAGCAGCTCCACAGGGGCCACTGAAGCTTTCTTT.

V is TRBV7-2 and J is TRBJ1-1; 7 positions match TRBD1. The CDR3 spans 12 residues. With 5 bases clipped from V and 10 bases from J, the junction kept 7 bases outside the gene matches. CDR1 SGHTA and CDR2 FQGNSA come from the germline V gene. CDR3 region: CASSAPRGVAFF. For the CDR3, the DNA is TGTGCCAGCAGCGCACCCAGGGGGGTAGCTTTCTTT.

The genes are TRBV18 and TRBJ2-7; no definite D call. This CDR3 region has 13 residues. V dropped 2 bases and J dropped 5 bases, with 10 bases sitting between them. Per the germline V gene, CDR1 is KGHSH and CDR2 is LQKENI. The CDR3 loop is CASSPGPGHEQYF. As DNA, the CDR3 is TGTGCCAGCTCACCAGGCCCGGGTCACGAGCAGTACTTC.

The J gene is TRBJ2-1, the V gene TRBV7-6; 11 bases agree with TRBD2. The V gene's germline CDR1 is SGHVS and CDR2 FNYEAQ. Trimming at V came to 5 bases and at J to 8 bases, leaving 11 bases not matched to a gene. The CDR3 length is 16 residues. CDR3 protein: CASSPRLAGGPHEQFF. The DNA of the CDR3 is TGTGCCAGCAGCCCCAGGCTAGCGGGGGGCCCCCATGAGCAGTTCTTC.

The J gene is TRBJ1-4, the V gene TRBV6-1; a possible D gene is TRBD1 (5 bases). With 7 bases removed from V and 4 bases from J, the gap between germline ends came to 13 bases. Germline-derived CDR1 and CDR2 are MNHNS and SASEGT. The CDR3 totals 14 residues. In nucleotides, the CDR3 is TGTGCCAGCACCTCACGGGGGAATAATGAAAAACTGTTTTTT. Translating gives CASTSRGNNEKLFF.

The chain has TRBV28 and TRBJ2-7, with D possibly being TRBD2 (6 bases). The CDR3 is 15 amino acids. Per germline, CDR1 MDHEN and CDR2 SYDVKM. The V and J ends lost 3 bases and 0 bases respectively, with 12 bases between them. The CDR3 DNA follows: TGTGCCAGCAGTTTTCTAGCGTCCAGCTCCTACGAGCAGTACTTC. As protein: CASSFLASSSYEQYF.

This clone was seen a few times. The V and J genes are TRBV30 and TRBJ2-7; TRBD1 matches at 7 bases. V lost 4 bases to trimming and J lost 2 bases; unmatched junction nucleotides: 11. The CDR3 consists of 15 residues. CDR1 GTSNPN and CDR2 SVGIG come from the germline V gene (reference sequence). CDR3 sequence (DNA): TGTGCCTGGAAGGCCTTCAAGGACAGGACCTACGAGCAGTACTTC. The encoded protein is CAWKAFKDRTYEQYF.

The CDR3 coding sequence is TGTGCCAGCAGCTTAGCACACGAAGACAATGAGCAGTTCTTC. Translated: CASSLAHEDNEQFF. The V and J genes are TRBV7-9 and TRBJ2-1; no reliable D call. Germline values: CDR1 SEHNR, CDR2 FQNEAQ (reference sequence). V was shortened by 0 bases and J by 5 bases, with 8 bases between the two germline ends. The CDR3 totals 14 residues.

The chain is built from TRBV4-1 and TRBJ2-1; TRBD2 aligns across 10 bases. V lost 0 bases and J lost 7; bases outside the gene matches: 6. Germline CDR1 MGHRA, CDR2 YSYEKL. This CDR3 is 16 amino acids long. CDR3 nucleotide sequence: TGCGCCAGCAGCCAAGAAGAGAGCGGGGGGGGGAATGAGCAGTTCTTC. As protein: CASSQEESGGGNEQFF.

This sequence joins TRBV2 and TRBJ1-5; a possible D gene is TRBD1 (5 bases). CDR3 length: 15 amino acids. Per the germline V gene, CDR1 is SNHLY and CDR2 is FYNNEI. V was clipped by 1 base and J by 5 bases, with 12 bases between them. The CDR3 region has the DNA TGTGCCAGCAGTGAAGATTGGAGGGGCGATCAGCCCCAGCATTTT. Its protein is CASSEDWRGDQPQHF.

The rearrangement uses TRBV2 and TRBJ2-6; possibly TRBD2 for D (5 bases). Germline CDR1 SNHLY, CDR2 FYNNEI. The CDR3 sequence is 15 residues long. V was trimmed by 7 bases and J by 2 bases, leaving 12 bases between them. CDR3 nucleotides: TGTGCCAGCACTGCCCTCGGGGCTGGGGCCAACGTCCTGACTTTC. This codes for CASTALGAGANVLTF.

The rearrangement links TRBV28 to TRBJ1-1, with D possibly TRBD1 on 6 matching bases. The CDR3 length is 16 residues. Germline lookup yields CDR1 MDHEN and CDR2 SYDVKM. Between the trimmed V and J ends, which lost 2 bases and 4 bases, there was a span of 17 bases. The CDR3 DNA reads TGTGCCAGCAGTTTAGCGGGGGGCATTGTAGGCACTGAAGCTTTCTTT. As protein: CASSLAGGIVGTEAFF.

The CDR3 DNA reads TGTGCCAGCAGCGTAGGGGGTAGCGGGGTTTTCTACAATGAGCAGTTCTTC. Translating gives CASSVGGSGVFYNEQFF. The genes are TRBV9 and TRBJ2-1; 8 bases map to TRBD2. Germline CDR1 and CDR2: SGDLS and YYNGEE. This CDR3 spans 17 amino acids. V lost 0 bases, J lost 3 bases, and 8 bases stayed unmatched.

The chain couples TRBV15 to TRBJ1-5; possibly TRBD1 for D (6 bases). This CDR3 comprises 14 residues. CDR1 is LNHNV and CDR2 is YYDKDF in the germline V gene (reference sequence). V dropped 5 bases and J dropped 4 bases, with 12 bases sitting between them. Here the CDR3 reads CATSGRQENQPQHF. The DNA of the CDR3 is TGTGCCACCAGCGGAAGACAGGAGAATCAGCCCCAGCATTTT.

In DNA, the CDR3 is TGTGCCAGCTCACCCCGCGCTCCGAATAGCAATCAGCCCCAGCATTTT. Its protein is CASSPRAPNSNQPQHF. This chain uses TRBV18 with TRBJ1-5; the D is unclear. Germline V CDR1 and CDR2: KGHSH, LQKENI. V was shortened by 3 bases and J by 0 bases, with 12 bases between the two germline ends. The CDR3 is 16 amino acids. The full variable domain, completed using reference TRBV18 and TRBJ1-5, is NAGVMQNPRHLVRRRGQEARLRCSPMKGHSHVYWYRQLPEEGLKFMVYLQKENIIDESGMPKERFSAEFPKEGPSILRIQQVVRGDSAAYFCASSPRAPNSNQPQHFGDGTRLSIL.

V is TRBV5-8 and J is TRBJ2-1, with 16 nucleotides matching TRBD2. CDR1 SGHTS and CDR2 YDEGEE come from the germline V gene. The V and J ends lost 4 bases and 3 bases, in that order; junction bases with no gene match: 4. The CDR3 is 17 residues long. The CDR3 bases are TGTGCCAGCAGCACCGGGACTAGCGGGAGGGTCTACAATGAGCAGTTCTTC. Translating gives CASSTGTSGRVYNEQFF.

This chain links TRBV5-4 with TRBJ2-7; the match to TRBD2 covers 10 bases. The V gene end was trimmed by 4 bases and the J gene end by 2 bases; junction bases not matched to a gene: 12. The germline V gene encodes CDR1 SGHNT and CDR2 YYREEE (reference sequence). The CDR3 has 17 residues. The CDR3 nucleotides are TGTGCCAGCAGCCCGATGGTGGTAGCGGGGGGACCCTACGAGCAGTACTTC. Translation: CASSPMVVAGGPYEQYF.

V is TRBV5-1 and J is TRBJ1-1; the D gene is possibly TRBD1 (5 bases). V lost 0 bases to trimming and J lost 4 bases, with 19 bases between them. Germline V gene sequence: CDR1 SGHRS, CDR2 YFSETQ. This CDR3 spans 17 amino acids. The CDR3 DNA is TGCGCCAGCAGCTTGGAATACGGGGGAAGGGCAGCCACTGAAGCTTTCTTT. It is translated as CASSLEYGGRAATEAFF.